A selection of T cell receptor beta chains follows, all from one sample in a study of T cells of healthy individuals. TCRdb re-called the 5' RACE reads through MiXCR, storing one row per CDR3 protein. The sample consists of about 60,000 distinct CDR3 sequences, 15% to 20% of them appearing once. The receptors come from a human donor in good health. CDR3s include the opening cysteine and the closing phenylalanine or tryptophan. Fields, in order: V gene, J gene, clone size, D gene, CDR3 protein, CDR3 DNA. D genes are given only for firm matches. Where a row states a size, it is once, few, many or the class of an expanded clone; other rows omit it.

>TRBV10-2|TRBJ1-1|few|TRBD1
CASVVETGGTEAFF
TGCGCCAGCGTCGTTGAAACAGGGGGAACTGAAGCTTTCTTT
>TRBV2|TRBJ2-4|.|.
CASSRTEQNIQYF
TGTGCCAGCAGCCGGACAGAACAAAACATTCAGTACTTC
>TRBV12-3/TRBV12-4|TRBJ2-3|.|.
CASSFRREGTDTQYF
TGTGCCAGCAGTTTCAGGCGGGAAGGCACAGATACGCAGTATTTT
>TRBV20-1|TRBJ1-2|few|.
CSARVGSYGYTF
TGCAGTGCTAGAGTTGGCAGCTATGGCTACACCTTC
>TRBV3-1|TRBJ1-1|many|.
CASSQTGWSRWAFF
TGTGCCAGCAGCCAAACAGGGTGGTCTAGGTGGGCTTTCTTT
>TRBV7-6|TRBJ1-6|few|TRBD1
CASSPGQGSSPLHF
TGTGCCAGCAGCCCCGGACAGGGGAGTTCACCCCTCCACTTT
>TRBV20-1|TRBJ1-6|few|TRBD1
CSATTTGTGSSPLHF
TGCAGTGCAACTACCACCGGGACAGGTAGTTCACCCCTCCACTTT
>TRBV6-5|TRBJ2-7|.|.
CASSYGESSYEQYF
TGTGCCAGCAGTTATGGTGAGAGCTCCTACGAGCAGTACTTC
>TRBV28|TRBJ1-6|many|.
CASRGIRHF
TGTGCCAGCAGGGGGATACGCCACTTT
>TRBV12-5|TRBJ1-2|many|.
CASGSGSLNYGYTF
TGTGCTAGTGGATCAGGAAGCCTTAACTATGGCTACACCTTC
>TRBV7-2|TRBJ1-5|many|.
CASSSQGGQPQHF
TGTGCCAGCAGCTCCCAAGGGGGTCAGCCCCAGCATTTT
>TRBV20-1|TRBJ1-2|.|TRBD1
CSAQGGNGYTF
TGCAGTGCCCAGGGGGGAAATGGCTACACCTTC
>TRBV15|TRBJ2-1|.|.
CATSRDLEGYNEQFF
TGTGCCACCAGCAGAGATTTGGAAGGATACAATGAGCAGTTCTTC
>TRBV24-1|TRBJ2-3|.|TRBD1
CATSDPTGGVTDTQYF
TGTGCCACCAGTGATCCCACAGGGGGCGTCACAGATACGCAGTATTTT
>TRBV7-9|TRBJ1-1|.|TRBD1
CASRPSGGDTEAFF
TGTGCCAGCAGGCCCTCAGGGGGGGACACTGAAGCTTTCTTT
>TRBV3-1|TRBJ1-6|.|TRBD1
CASSYGTENSPLHF
TGTGCCAGCTCCTACGGGACAGAAAATTCACCCCTCCACTTT
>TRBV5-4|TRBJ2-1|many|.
CASSRMSQWYNEQFF
TGTGCCAGCAGCCGAATGAGTCAGTGGTACAATGAGCAGTTCTTC
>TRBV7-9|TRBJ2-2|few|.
CASSLDSPNTGELFF
TGTGCCAGCAGCTTAGACAGTCCGAACACCGGGGAGCTGTTTTTT
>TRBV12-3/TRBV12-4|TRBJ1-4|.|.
CASSFPAASDGSEELFF
TGTGCCAGCAGTTTTCCCGCCGCCAGCGACGGCTCGGAGGAACTGTTTTTT
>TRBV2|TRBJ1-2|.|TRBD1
CASSEDTFAGTGAWGYGYTF
TGTGCCAGCAGTGAAGATACCTTTGCCGGGACAGGGGCCTGGGGCTATGGCTACACCTTC
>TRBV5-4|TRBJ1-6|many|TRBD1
CASSPGGGGGGNSPLHF
TGTGCCAGCAGCCCGGGAGGAGGGGGCGGTGGAAATTCACCCCTCCACTTT
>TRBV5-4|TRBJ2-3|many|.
CASSHKIGRGETDTQYF
TGTGCCAGCAGCCACAAAATCGGAAGAGGGGAAACAGATACGCAGTATTTT
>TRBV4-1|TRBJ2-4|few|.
CASSQGQGTKNIQYF
TGCGCCAGCAGCCAAGGACAAGGGACAAAAAACATTCAGTACTTC
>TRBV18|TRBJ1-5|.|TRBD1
CASPQSTGANQPQHF
TGTGCCAGCCCACAATCTACAGGGGCGAATCAGCCCCAGCATTTT
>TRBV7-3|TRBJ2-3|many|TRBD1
CASSSPQGAYSTDTQYF
TGTGCCAGCAGCTCTCCACAGGGGGCGTATAGCACAGATACGCAGTATTTT
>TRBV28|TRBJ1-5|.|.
CASSRGLRNQPQHF
TGTGCCAGCAGTCGGGGTCTTCGCAATCAGCCCCAGCATTTT
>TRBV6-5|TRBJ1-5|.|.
CASSQGPINQPQHF
TGTGCCAGCAGCCAGGGACCGATTAATCAGCCCCAGCATTTT
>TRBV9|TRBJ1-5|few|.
CASSPVGGDQPQHF
TGTGCCAGCTCGCCCGTGGGCGGAGATCAGCCCCAGCATTTT
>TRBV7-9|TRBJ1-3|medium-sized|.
CASSLPPTAVGNTIYF
TGTGCCAGCAGCCTCCCCCCGACAGCGGTCGGAAACACCATATATTTT
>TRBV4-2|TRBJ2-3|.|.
CASSQAGASASTDTQYF
TGTGCCAGCAGCCAGGCGGGGGCGAGTGCGAGCACAGATACGCAGTATTTT
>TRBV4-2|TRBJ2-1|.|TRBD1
CASRTGGYHNEQFF
TGTGCCAGCCGAACAGGGGGCTATCACAATGAGCAGTTCTTC
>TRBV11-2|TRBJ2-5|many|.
CASSLGAGSRETQYF
TGTGCCAGCAGCTTAGGGGCAGGGTCTCGGGAGACCCAGTACTTC
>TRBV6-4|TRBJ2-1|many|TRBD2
CASSESGNNEQFF
TGTGCCAGCAGTGAAAGCGGGAACAATGAGCAGTTCTTC
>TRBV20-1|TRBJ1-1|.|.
CSARVFPYSDTEAFF
TGCAGTGCTAGAGTATTCCCCTACTCGGACACTGAAGCTTTCTTT
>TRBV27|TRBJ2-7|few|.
CASSLAFGTRYEQYF
TGTGCCAGCAGTTTGGCATTCGGGACAAGATACGAGCAGTACTTC
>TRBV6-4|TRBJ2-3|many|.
CASSEQGGHTDTQYF
TGTGCCAGCAGTGAACAGGGGGGGCACACAGATACGCAGTATTTT
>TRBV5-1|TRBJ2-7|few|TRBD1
CASSPRGQGNTYEQYF
TGCGCCAGCAGTCCCCGGGGACAGGGAAATACCTACGAGCAGTACTTC
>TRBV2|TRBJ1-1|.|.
CASEWAPGSRDTEAFF
TGTGCCAGCGAGTGGGCTCCGGGGAGCCGGGACACTGAAGCTTTCTTT
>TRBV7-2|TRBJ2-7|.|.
CASSTPTVTYEQYF
TGTGCCAGCTCGACACCAACCGTTACCTACGAGCAGTACTTC
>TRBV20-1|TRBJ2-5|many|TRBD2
CSAMGGFQETQYF
TGCAGTGCTATGGGGGGGTTCCAAGAGACCCAGTACTTC
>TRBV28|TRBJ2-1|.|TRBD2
CASSSLAGVNEQFF
TGTGCCAGCAGCTCACTAGCGGGAGTCAATGAGCAGTTCTTC
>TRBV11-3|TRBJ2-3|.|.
CASSLDPGTPEYF
TGTGCCAGCAGCTTAGATCCCGGGACTCCTGAGTATTTT
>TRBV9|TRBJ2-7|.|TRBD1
CASSVAVQGVSYEQYF
TGTGCCAGCAGCGTAGCGGTGCAGGGGGTGTCCTACGAGCAGTACTTC
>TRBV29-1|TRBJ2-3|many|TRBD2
CSVEGTSGGTDTQYF
TGCAGCGTTGAAGGGACTAGCGGAGGTACAGATACGCAGTATTTT